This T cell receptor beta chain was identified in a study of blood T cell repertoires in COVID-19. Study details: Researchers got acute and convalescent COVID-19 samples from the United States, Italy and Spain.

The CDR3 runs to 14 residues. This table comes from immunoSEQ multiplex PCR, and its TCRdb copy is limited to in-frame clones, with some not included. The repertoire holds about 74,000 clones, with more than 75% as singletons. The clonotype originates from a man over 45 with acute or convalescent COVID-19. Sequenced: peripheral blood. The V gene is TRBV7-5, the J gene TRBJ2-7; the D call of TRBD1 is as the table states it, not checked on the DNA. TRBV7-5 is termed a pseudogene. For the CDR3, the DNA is TGTGCCAGAAGCCCCTCGGACACTCCCTACGAGCAGTACGTC. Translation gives CARSPSDTPYEQYV.